This T cell receptor beta chain stems from a study of OX40 agonist ivuxolimab in advanced cancers. Study-wide results and limits: Clonal expansion by week 6 occurred in CD4+ and CD8+ blood T cells (at 0.1 to 3.0 mg/kg).

No patient had autoimmune disease or received systemic immunosuppression. About this clone itself: Its matching antigen is unknown.

The CDR3 contains 15 residues. V was cut by 6 bases and J by 0 bases, with 14 bases left in between. The germline V gene has CDR1 MNHNS and CDR2 SASEGT. Sequencing used immunoSEQ multiplex PCR; TCRdb keeps in-frame clones, though not all of them. The sample contains roughly 83,000 clones, approximately 84% of which appear only once. This clonotype originated in an adult with an advanced solid tumor such as melanoma, head and neck, liver or kidney cancer. The chain is built from TRBV6-1 and TRBJ1-1; tentatively, D is TRBD1 (6 bases). The source material was CD4+ or CD8+ T cells sorted from blood, sampled in a trial of the OX40 agonist ivuxolimab. CDR3 protein: CASRRGSTMNTEAFF. The CDR3 coding sequence is TGTGCCAGCAGGAGGGGGTCAACGATGAACACTGAAGCTTTCTTT.